This T cell receptor beta chain appears in the sequencing data of a study of T cell responses to AZD1222 COVID-19 vaccine. Looking at the study overall: Researchers grouped second doses given at about 4 or about 12 weeks into one pool. Study outcomes and limitations: AZD1222 recipients seropositive at baseline numbered only six or seven.

TCRdb's copy holds only in-frame clones and misses some; the assay was immunoSEQ multiplex PCR. The sample lists around 180,000 clones, 80% to 95% occurring once. Comments on this clone: Its antigen is not known.

V lost 5 bases, J lost 4 bases, and 15 bases stayed unmatched. Germline lookup yields CDR1 MNHNY and CDR2 SVGAGI (reference sequence). This CDR3 is 17 amino acids long. This sequence joins TRBV6-6 and TRBJ2-7; 9 nucleotides agree with TRBD1. The TCR sequence derives from an adult in good health. This specimen consisted of peripheral blood, obtained on day 0 of AZD1222 vaccination. CDR3 nucleotide sequence: TGTGCCAGCAGTCCCCTATCCCTGGACAGGGGTGGGTACGAGCAGTACTTC. Protein product: CASSPLSLDRGGYEQYF.